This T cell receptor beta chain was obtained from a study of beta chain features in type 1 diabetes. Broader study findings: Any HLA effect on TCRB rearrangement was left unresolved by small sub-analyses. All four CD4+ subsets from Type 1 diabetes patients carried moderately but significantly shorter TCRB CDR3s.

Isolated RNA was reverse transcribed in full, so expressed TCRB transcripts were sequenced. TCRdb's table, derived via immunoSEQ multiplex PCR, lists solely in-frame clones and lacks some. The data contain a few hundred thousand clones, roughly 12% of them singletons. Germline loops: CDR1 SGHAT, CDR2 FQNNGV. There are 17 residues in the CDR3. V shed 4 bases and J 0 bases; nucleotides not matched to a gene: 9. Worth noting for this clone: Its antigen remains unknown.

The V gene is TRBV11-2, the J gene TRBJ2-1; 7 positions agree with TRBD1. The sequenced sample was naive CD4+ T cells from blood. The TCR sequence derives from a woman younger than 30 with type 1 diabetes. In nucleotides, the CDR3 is TGTGCCAGCAGCTCGGGTGCACAGGGGAGCTCCTACAATGAGCAGTTCTTC. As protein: CASSSGAQGSSYNEQFF. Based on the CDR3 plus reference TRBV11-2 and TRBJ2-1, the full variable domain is EAGVAQSPRYKIIEKRQSVAFWCNPISGHATLYWYQQILGQGPKLLIQFQNNGVVDDSQLPKDRFSAERLKGVDSTLKIQPAKLEDSAVYLCASSSGAQGSSYNEQFFGPGTRLTVL.